This T cell receptor (beta chain) was identified in a study of T cell responses to AZD1222 COVID-19 vaccine. Study-wide results and caveats: Repertoires were collected only later (after the peak T cell response had occurred).

Produced via immunoSEQ multiplex PCR; TCRdb's table is partial and in-frame only. The sample shows some 150,000 clones, almost 85% of them seen only once. This clone was counted a single time. Its antigen is undetermined. Between the trimmed V and J ends, which lost 6 bases and 0 bases, there was a span of 15 bases. Germline assignment: CDR1 MNHEY and CDR2 SMNVEV (reference sequence). The CDR3 contains 17 residues. The V call is TRBV27, the J call TRBJ2-6, with D perhaps being TRBD1 or TRBD2 (5 bases each). Sequenced here: peripheral blood, sampled 28 days after the second dose of the MenACWY control vaccine. The receptor's source is an adult who received the MenACWY meningococcal vaccine as a control. Here the CDR3 reads CASSLGATSSGANVLTF. In DNA, the CDR3 is TGTGCCAGCAGCCTCGGGGCTACGAGCTCTGGGGCCAACGTCCTGACTTTC.